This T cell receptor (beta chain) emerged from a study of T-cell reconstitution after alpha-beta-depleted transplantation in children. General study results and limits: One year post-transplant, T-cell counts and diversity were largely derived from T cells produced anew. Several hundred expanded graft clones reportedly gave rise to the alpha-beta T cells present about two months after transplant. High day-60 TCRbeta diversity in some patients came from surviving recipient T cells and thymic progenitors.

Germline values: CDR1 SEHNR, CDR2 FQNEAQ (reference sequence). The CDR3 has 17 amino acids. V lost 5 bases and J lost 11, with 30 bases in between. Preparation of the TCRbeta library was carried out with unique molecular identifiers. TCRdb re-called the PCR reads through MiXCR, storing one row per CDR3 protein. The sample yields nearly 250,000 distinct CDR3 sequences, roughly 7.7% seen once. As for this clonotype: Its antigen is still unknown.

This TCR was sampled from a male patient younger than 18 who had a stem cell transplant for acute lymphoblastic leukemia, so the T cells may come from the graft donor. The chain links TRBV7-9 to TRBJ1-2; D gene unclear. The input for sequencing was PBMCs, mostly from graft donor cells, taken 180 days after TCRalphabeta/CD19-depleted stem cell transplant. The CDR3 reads CASSPPIRGHTSYGYTF. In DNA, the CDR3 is TGTGCCAGCAGCCCGCCGATCCGTGGTCATACTTCATACGGGTACACCTTC.